This T cell receptor (beta chain) was found in a study of T cells in Graves' hyperthyroidism and ophthalmopathy. Hyperthyroidism, newly diagnosed and lasting under 2 months, affected patients aged 18 to 65. Amplified TCR beta CDR3 regions came from RNA transcripts. RT-PCR in the first round (using the HTBI primer set) targeted the TCR CDR3. A single record per CDR3 protein comes from TCRdb applying MiXCR to the multiplex PCR reads. The profile shows around 720,000 distinct CDR3 sequences, 35% of them singletons. Germline loops: CDR1 KGHDR, CDR2 SFDVKD. This CDR3 is 13 amino acids long. Deletions cut 10 bases from V and 3 bases from J, with 13 bases between.

The chain is built from TRBV24-1 and TRBJ2-3; D is unresolved. Material for sequencing was blood. This receptor was obtained from a woman between 40 and 50 years old with Graves' hyperthyroidism. This CDR3 reads CATSTQSTDTQYF. CDR3 bases: TGTGCCACTAGCACACAGTCTACAGATACGCAGTATTTT.